This T cell receptor beta chain was profiled in a study of blood T cell repertoires in COVID-19. Measured with immunoSEQ multiplex PCR; TCRdb has only the in-frame clones, and not every one. The sample records about 140,000 clones, over 70% being singletons. CDR3 length equals 12 residues. V lost 0 bases to trimming and J lost 4 bases, with 4 bases between them. CDR1 is LNHNV and CDR2 is YYDKDF in the germline V gene (reference sequence). The chain links TRBV15 to TRBJ2-7; D ambiguous. This sequence was found in a woman aged 60-75 years with acute or convalescent COVID-19. Input material: peripheral blood. CDR3 in amino acids: CATSRERYEQYF. In DNA form, the CDR3 reads TGTGCCACCAGCAGAGAACGGTACGAGCAGTACTTC.